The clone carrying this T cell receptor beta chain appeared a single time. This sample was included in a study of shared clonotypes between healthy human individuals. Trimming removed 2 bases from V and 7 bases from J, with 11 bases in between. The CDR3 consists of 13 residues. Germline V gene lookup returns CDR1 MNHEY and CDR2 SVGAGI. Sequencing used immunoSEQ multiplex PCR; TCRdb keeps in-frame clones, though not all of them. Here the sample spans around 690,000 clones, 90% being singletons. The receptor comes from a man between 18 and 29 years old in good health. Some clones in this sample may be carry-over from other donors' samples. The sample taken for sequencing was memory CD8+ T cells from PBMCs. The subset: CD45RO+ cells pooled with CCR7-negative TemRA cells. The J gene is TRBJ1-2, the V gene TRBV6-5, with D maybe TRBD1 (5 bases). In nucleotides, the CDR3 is TGTGCCAGCAGTTACGACAGCGGGATTGGCTACACCTTC. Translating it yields CASSYDSGIGYTF.